The source of this T cell receptor beta chain is a study of T-cell memory formation after mild COVID-19. TCRdb redid the calling of the 5' RACE reads with MiXCR, one entry per CDR3 protein. The sample contains roughly 400,000 distinct CDR3 sequences, 20% to 25% of which appear only once. This CDR3 has 15 residues. Germline V gene sequence: CDR1 MNHEY, CDR2 SMNVEV (reference sequence). V gave up 3 bases and J gave up 8 bases, with 16 bases separating them. A word on this clonotype: As yet, its antigen is unknown.

Overall study results and limits: While clones contracting from day 15 to 85 were balanced between CD4 and CD8, later expanders leaned CD4+. Several responding clones turned up in pre-infection memory, indicating that cross-reactive memory may have taken part. Mostly located in CM and EM were contracting CD4+ clones, with contracting CD8+ clones located in EMRA.

The source material was PBMCs or a T cell subset sorted from them (not recorded which). The sequence was obtained from an adult woman who had mild COVID-19 (a few samples of this study predate the infection). Cell type and time point are not known. The J gene is TRBJ1-4, the V gene TRBV27; D ambiguous. As DNA, the CDR3 is TGTGCCAGCAGTTTCATTAGTATCGGCCCAGAAAAACTGTTTTTT. This translates into CASSFISIGPEKLFF.